The 14 T cell receptor beta chains below were found in one sample sequenced in a study of identifying expanded T cells in peripheral blood (dated by TCRdb to between 2019 and 2020). Libraries were made using the immunoSEQ multiplex PCR assay. Entries here come from immuneACCESS through TCRdb and include only in-frame sequences with V and J called. Some clones fail to appear in such tables; in the studies checked, an unresolved V gene covers under half of the shortfall, and the cause of the remainder is unknown. For this sample there are about 110,000 clones; 88% appear just once. The ten largest clonotypes hold 8% to 9% of the sample. Sequenced: blood. The receptor source for this set is a person between 18 and 69 years old in good health.

Note on this clone: Other DNA sequences in this sample translate to the same CDR3. The chain joins TRBV7-2 to TRBJ2-7, with D possibly TRBD1 on 5 matching bases. Between the trimmed V and J ends, which lost 2 bases and 1 base, there was a span of 6 bases. The CDR3 contains 13 residues. CDR1 and CDR2 (germline): SGHTA, FQGNSA. The CDR3 nucleotides are TGTGCCAGCAGCTTAAAGGGGTCCTACGAGCAGTACTTC. Amino acid sequence: CASSLKGSYEQYF.

The chain carries TRBV7-3 and TRBJ2-5, with 7 bases matching TRBD1. The CDR3 has 15 amino acids. The germline gives CDR1 SGHTA, CDR2 FQGTGA. J gave up 1 base and V 1 base, and 3 bases lay outside the gene matches. CDR3 nucleotide sequence: TGTGCCAGCAGCTTAATGGGACAGCGCCAAGAGACCCAGTACTTC. The encoded protein is CASSLMGQRQETQYF.

CDR3 amino acids: CASSQDRGGEQFF. The CDR3 nucleotides are TGCGCCAGCAGCCAAGATCGGGGCGGAGAGCAGTTCTTC. V is TRBV4-1 and J is TRBJ2-1, with D perhaps TRBD1 or TRBD2 (5 bases each). The CDR3 loop spans 13 amino acids. CDR1 and CDR2 (germline): MGHRA, YSYEKL. Deletions cut 0 bases from V and 10 bases from J, with 10 bases between.

The rearrangement links TRBV19 to TRBJ1-4; D unresolved. Germline CDR1 and CDR2: LNHDA and SQIVND (reference sequence). V gave up 0 bases and J gave up 3 bases, with 8 bases separating them. CDR3 length equals 15 residues. In DNA form, the CDR3 reads TGTGCCAGTAGTATAGAGGCAGCACCTAATGAAAAACTGTTTTTT. Translated: CASSIEAAPNEKLFF. The full variable domain, rest sourced from reference TRBV19 and TRBJ1-4, is DGGITQSPKYLFRKEGQNVTLSCEQNLNHDAMYWYRQDPGQGLRLIYYSQIVNDFQKGDIAEGYSVSREKKESFPLTVTSAQKNPTAFYLCASSIEAAPNEKLFFGSGTQLSVL.

CDR3 sequence: CASSWDRSNTGELFF. The DNA for the CDR3 is TGCGCCAGCAGCTGGGACAGATCGAACACCGGGGAGCTGTTTTTT. The rearrangement uses TRBV5-1 and TRBJ2-2, with TRBD1 matching over 7 bases. The CDR3 sequence is 15 residues long. CDR1 is SGHRS and CDR2 is YFSETQ in the germline V gene. V shed 3 bases and J 0 bases; nucleotides not matched to a gene: 2.

The rearrangement links TRBV27 to TRBJ1-6; unclear D gene. From germline, CDR1 is MNHEY and CDR2 SMNVEV (reference sequence). CDR3 size: 13 residues. V lost 2 bases, J lost 12 bases, and 11 bases lay in between. This CDR3 reads CASSLRAWEPLHF. The CDR3, as DNA: TGTGCCAGCAGTTTACGGGCGTGGGAACCCCTCCACTTT.

V and J are TRBV18 and TRBJ2-1; TRBD2 aligns across 9 bases. Trimming removed 2 bases from V and 2 bases from J; junction bases left unmatched: 1. Germline V CDR1 and CDR2: KGHSH, LQKENI. This CDR3 has 15 residues. CDR3: CASSPASGTYNEQFF. The CDR3 DNA is TGTGCCAGCTCACCAGCTAGCGGGACCTACAATGAGCAGTTCTTC.

The chain has TRBV5-1 and TRBJ1-1; the D is unclear. The V end lost 3 bases, the J end lost 1 base, and 10 bases lay between the germline ends. This CDR3 has 14 amino acids. The germline V gene encodes CDR1 SGHRS and CDR2 YFSETQ. CDR3 sequence (DNA): TGCGCCAGCAGCTGGCAACGTGGGAACACTGAAGCTTTCTTT. Protein sequence: CASSWQRGNTEAFF.

The chain has TRBV18 and TRBJ1-2, with a possible D match to TRBD1 (5 bases). Deletions cut 3 bases from V and 4 bases from J, with 9 bases between. The length of the CDR3 is 13 residues. CDR1 is KGHSH, CDR2 LQKENI, per germline. CDR3 loop: CASSPPGLYGYTF. The CDR3 nucleotides are TGTGCCAGCTCACCGCCAGGGCTCTATGGCTACACCTTC.

The rearrangement uses TRBV19 and TRBJ1-5; 7 bases fit TRBD1. The CDR3 loop spans 14 amino acids. The germline V gene encodes CDR1 LNHDA and CDR2 SQIVND (reference sequence). The ends lost 5 bases at V and 5 bases at J; junction bases unmatched: 6. CDR3 in DNA: TGTGCCAGTAGTTTGGACAGGAACGATCAGCCCCAGCATTTT. It is translated as CASSLDRNDQPQHF.

V is TRBV7-9 and J is TRBJ2-7; tentative D call: TRBD1 (6 bases). The CDR3 runs to 15 residues. Trimming removed 5 bases at V and 6 bases at J, with 20 bases between. Germline CDR1 reads SEHNR; CDR2 reads FQNEAQ (reference sequence). CDR3 bases: TGTGCCAGCAGCAAGACAGGCCCCCACTTGCTCGAGCAGTACTTC. Protein sequence: CASSKTGPHLLEQYF.

V usage is TRBV7-2 and J usage is TRBJ1-4, with 7 bases matching TRBD1. This CDR3 region has 14 residues. J gave up 13 bases and V 0 bases, and 8 bases lay outside the gene matches. Germline CDR1 SGHTA, CDR2 FQGNSA. CDR3 loop: CASSLAMGQSRLFF. CDR3 bases: TGTGCCAGCAGCTTAGCGATGGGACAGTCTAGACTGTTTTTT.

V usage is TRBV18 and J usage is TRBJ2-2; 9 positions agree with TRBD1. Germline CDR1 and CDR2: KGHSH and LQKENI. With V trimmed by 0 bases and J by 5 bases, 4 bases remained unmatched. The CDR3 covers 16 residues. This CDR3 is CASSPPVTGGTGELFF. Written as DNA, the CDR3 is TGTGCCAGCTCACCACCAGTGACAGGGGGGACCGGGGAGCTGTTTTTT. Supplemented by reference TRBV18 and TRBJ2-2, the full variable domain reads NAGVMQNPRHLVRRRGQEARLRCSPMKGHSHVYWYRQLPEEGLKFMVYLQKENIIDESGMPKERFSAEFPKEGPSILRIQQVVRGDSAAYFCASSPPVTGGTGELFFGEGSRLTVL.

J is TRBJ2-1 and V is TRBV5-4, with D unclear. Trimming pared 0 bases from V and 0 bases from J, leaving 13 bases between. The CDR3 is 17 residues long. CDR1 SGHNT and CDR2 YYREEE come from the germline V gene (reference sequence). The CDR3 region has the DNA TGTGCCAGCAGCTTGGGTTATGGGGTAAACTCCTACAATGAGCAGTTCTTC. Translated: CASSLGYGVNSYNEQFF.